Sequencing of this TCR beta chain was carried out in a study of T cells in Graves' hyperthyroidism and ophthalmopathy. Study information: Initial diagnosis, before any treatment, was when peripheral blood was collected. General study points: Most clonotypes expanded in the thyroid (above 0.001) were also present in blood.

Trimming took 2 bases from V and 5 from J, leaving 4 bases between them. CDR3 length: 11 residues. CDR1 and CDR2 (germline): GTSNPN, SVGIG (reference sequence). With respect to this clonotype: Its antigen remains unknown.

Authors of the study amplified TCR beta CDR3 regions from RNA transcripts. Primed by the HTBI set, a first-round RT-PCR was run on the TCR CDR3. TCRdb recomputed calls from the multiplex PCR reads with MiXCR, one row per CDR3 protein. The table lists 300,000 to 450,000 distinct CDR3 sequences, roughly 25% of them singletons. Criteria for exclusion of patients were uncontrolled infection, other autoimmune disease, pregnancy or lactation. Diagnosis rested on symptoms, serum thyroxine and TRAb, thyroid ultrasound, and orbital computed tomography. This clonotype was obtained from a man between 45 and 60 years old with Graves' hyperthyroidism. This chain joins TRBV30 and TRBJ2-4; D is undetermined. Material: blood. CDR3 sequence reads: CAWSSENIQYF. The CDR3, as DNA: TGTGCCTGGAGTTCGGAAAACATTCAGTACTTC.